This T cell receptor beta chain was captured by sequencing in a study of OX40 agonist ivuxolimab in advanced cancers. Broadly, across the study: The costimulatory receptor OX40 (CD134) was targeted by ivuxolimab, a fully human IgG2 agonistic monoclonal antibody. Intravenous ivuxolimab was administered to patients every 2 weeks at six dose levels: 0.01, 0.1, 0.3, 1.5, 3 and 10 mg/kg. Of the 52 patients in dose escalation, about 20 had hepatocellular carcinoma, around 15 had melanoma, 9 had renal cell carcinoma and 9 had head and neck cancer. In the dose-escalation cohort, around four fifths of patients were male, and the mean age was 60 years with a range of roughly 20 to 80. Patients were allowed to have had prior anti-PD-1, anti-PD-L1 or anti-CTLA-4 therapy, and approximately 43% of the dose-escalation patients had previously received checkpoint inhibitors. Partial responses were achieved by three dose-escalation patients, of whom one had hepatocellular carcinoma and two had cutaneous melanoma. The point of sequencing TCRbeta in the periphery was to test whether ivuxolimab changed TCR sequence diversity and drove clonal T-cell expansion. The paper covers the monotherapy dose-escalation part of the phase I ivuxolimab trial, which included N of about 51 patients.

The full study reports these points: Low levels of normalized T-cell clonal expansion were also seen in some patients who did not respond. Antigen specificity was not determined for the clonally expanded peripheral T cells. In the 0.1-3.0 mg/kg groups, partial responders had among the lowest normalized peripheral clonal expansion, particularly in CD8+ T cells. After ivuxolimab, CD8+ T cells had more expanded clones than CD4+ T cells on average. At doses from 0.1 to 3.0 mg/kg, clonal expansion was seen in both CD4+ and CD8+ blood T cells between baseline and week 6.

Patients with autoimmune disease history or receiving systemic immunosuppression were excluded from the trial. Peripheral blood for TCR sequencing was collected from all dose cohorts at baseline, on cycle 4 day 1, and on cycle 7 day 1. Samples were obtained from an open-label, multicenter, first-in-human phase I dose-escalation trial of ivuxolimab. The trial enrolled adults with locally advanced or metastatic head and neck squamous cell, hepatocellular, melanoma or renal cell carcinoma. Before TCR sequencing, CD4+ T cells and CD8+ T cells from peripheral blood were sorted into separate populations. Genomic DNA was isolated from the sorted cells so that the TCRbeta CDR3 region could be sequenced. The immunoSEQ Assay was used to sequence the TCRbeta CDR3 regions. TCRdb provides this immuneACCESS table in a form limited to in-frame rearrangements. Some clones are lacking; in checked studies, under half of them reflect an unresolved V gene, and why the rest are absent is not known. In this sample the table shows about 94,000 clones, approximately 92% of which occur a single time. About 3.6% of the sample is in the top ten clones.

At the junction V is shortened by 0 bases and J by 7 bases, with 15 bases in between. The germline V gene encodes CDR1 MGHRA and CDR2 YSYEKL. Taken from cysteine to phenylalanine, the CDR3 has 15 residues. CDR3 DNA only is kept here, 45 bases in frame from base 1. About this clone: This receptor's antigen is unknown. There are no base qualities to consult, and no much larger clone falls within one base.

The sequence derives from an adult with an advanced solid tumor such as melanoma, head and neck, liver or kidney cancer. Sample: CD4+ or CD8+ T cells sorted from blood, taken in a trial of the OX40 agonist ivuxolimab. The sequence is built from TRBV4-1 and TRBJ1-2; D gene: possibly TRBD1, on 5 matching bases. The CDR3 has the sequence CASSQDLTGASGYTF. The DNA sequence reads TGCGCCAGCAGCCAAGACCTGACCGGGGCTAGTGGCTACACCTTC.